The clone carrying this T cell receptor (beta chain) occurred once. Other DNA variants within this sample encode the same CDR3. CDR3 length equals 14 residues. Germline V gene data show CDR1 as SGHRS and CDR2 as YFSETQ. Between the trimmed V and J ends, which lost 0 bases and 4 bases, there was a span of 9 bases. This record comes from a study of blood T cell repertoires in COVID-19. How the authors handled the data: Amplification of reference gene primers provided the estimated nucleated cell counts. Data came from immunoSEQ multiplex PCR; TCRdb stores just in-frame clones and leaves some out. That table furnishes V, J and clone size, whereas the DNA furnished D and trimming. The sample includes tens of thousands of clones, 85% to 90% seen only once; the top ten take approximately 14%.

Material: peripheral blood. The chain is built from TRBV5-1 and TRBJ2-3, with a weak D call TRBD1 (6 bases). This receptor was obtained from a woman between 65 and 79 years old with acute or convalescent COVID-19. The CDR3 protein is CASSLDRAADTQYF. The CDR3 coding sequence is TGCGCCAGCAGCTTGGACAGGGCGGCAGATACGCAGTATTTT.